A selection of T cell receptor beta chains follows, all from one sample in a study of T-cell reconstitution after alpha-beta-depleted transplantation in children. Each CDR3 protein is one row after TCRdb ran MiXCR on the PCR reads. The profile shows 800,000 to 1,000,000 distinct CDR3 sequences, about 29% of them singletons. The sample in question was PBMCs, mostly from graft donor cells, obtained 360 days after TCRalphabeta/CD19-depleted stem cell transplant. These receptors were obtained from a boy younger than two who had a stem cell transplant for SCID, so the T cells may come from the graft donor. Both conserved end residues are part of each CDR3. The D gene is left open where the match is weak. The size of a clone is reported for some rows only, either as once, few or many, or as a class for expanded clones.

CDR3 length,V gene,D gene,clone size,J gene,CDR3 DNA,CDR3 protein
18,TRBV4-1,NA,NA,TRBJ2-7,TGCGCCAGCAGCCAAGAGATGCGTCTCGCCAGGGAGTGGTACGAGCAGTACTTC,CASSQEMRLAREWYEQYF
15,TRBV28,TRBD1,few,TRBJ1-2,TGTGCCAGCAGAGAAGCCGGGACAGGGAACTATGGCTACACCTTC,CASREAGTGNYGYTF
15,TRBV2,NA,NA,TRBJ2-1,TGTGCCAGCAGTGAACACGGGAAGGGGAGCAATGAGCAGTTCTTC,CASSEHGKGSNEQFF
18,TRBV27,TRBD2,few,TRBJ2-3,TGTGCCAGCAGTTTAACTCCCAGCGGGGGCCTCAGCACAGATACGCAGTATTTT,CASSLTPSGGLSTDTQYF
15,TRBV3-1,TRBD2,NA,TRBJ2-1,TGTGCCTCCTCTAGCGGGGGGGCCCGCGAGGGTGAGCAGTTCTTC,CASSSGGAREGEQFF
15,TRBV18,NA,NA,TRBJ2-5,TGTGCCAGCTCTCGACAGGCGACCCACCAAGAGACCCAGTACTTC,CASSRQATHQETQYF
14,TRBV18,NA,NA,TRBJ1-3,TGTGCCAGCTCACCAGCACCCTCTGGAAACACCATATATTTT,CASSPAPSGNTIYF
16,TRBV7-3,NA,many,TRBJ2-3,TGTGCCAGCAGCTCTGCAGACTGGCCAGACACAGATACGCAGTATTTT,CASSSADWPDTDTQYF
16,TRBV27,TRBD2,few,TRBJ2-3,TGTGCCAGCAGTCGCCAAGCGGGGTCAAGCACAGATACGCAGTATTTT,CASSRQAGSSTDTQYF
14,TRBV7-2,NA,NA,TRBJ2-5,TGTGCCAGCAGCTTACCGGGTGGGGCAGAGACCCAGTACTTC,CASSLPGGAETQYF
17,TRBV7-6,TRBD2,NA,TRBJ2-5,TGTGCCAGCAGCTTAGTCTTAGCGGGGGGACGCCAAGAGACCCAGTACTTC,CASSLVLAGGRQETQYF
12,TRBV12-3/TRBV12-4,NA,NA,TRBJ2-7,TGTGCCAGCAGATTCAGTACCCACGAGCAGTACTTC,CASRFSTHEQYF
15,TRBV6-5,NA,NA,TRBJ1-2,TGTGCCAGCAGTTACTCAGGGAGGGGAGGAGGTGGCTACACCTTC,CASSYSGRGGGGYTF
13,TRBV20-1,NA,NA,TRBJ1-2,TGCAGTGCTAGAAAAGGCAGGGCGGGTGGCTACACCTTC,CSARKGRAGGYTF
15,TRBV6-5,NA,NA,TRBJ1-2,TGTGCCAGCAGTTATTCCGGGACCCCACGCTATGGCTACACCTTC,CASSYSGTPRYGYTF
16,TRBV7-9,TRBD2,few,TRBJ2-1,TGTGCCAGCAGCTTGGGACTAGCGGGCTACTACAATGAGCAGTTCTTC,CASSLGLAGYYNEQFF